Listed below are T cell receptor beta chains from one sample, sequenced in a study of immune cell composition in non-small cell lung cancer. Repertoires were generated with immunoSEQ multiplex PCR, while TCRdb's copy carries only in-frame clones and drops some. The sample has about 13,000 clones, approximately 70% seen once. The sequenced sample was lung tumor tissue. The receptors here all came from a human donor with non-small cell lung cancer. The CDR3 runs from the conserved cysteine through the conserved F or W. The D gene is left open where the match is weak. The listing skips clone size in some rows; elsewhere it reads once, few, many or a size class.

D: TRBD1
V: TRBV6-6
J: TRBJ2-1
size: NA
DNA: TGTGCCAGCAGTTATGAACTACAGGGGCGGAATGAGCAGTTCTTC
CDR3: CASSYELQGRNEQFF

D: TRBD1
V: TRBV7-2
J: TRBJ1-2
size: NA
DNA: TGTGCCAGCAGCTCTTTTGGGACAGGGGCGGGTGGCTATGGCTACACCTTC
CDR3: CASSSFGTGAGGYGYTF

D: NA
V: TRBV28
J: TRBJ2-7
size: NA
DNA: TGTGCCAGCAGTTTCTTGCGGGGAAATAACTACGAGCAGTACTTC
CDR3: CASSFLRGNNYEQYF

D: NA
V: TRBV7-3
J: TRBJ2-3
size: NA
DNA: TGTGCCAGCAGCTCCGCCGGGGGCACAGATACGCAGTATTTT
CDR3: CASSSAGGTDTQYF

D: TRBD2
V: TRBV7-2
J: TRBJ2-1
size: NA
DNA: TGTGCCAGCAGCCCCTCCCTAGCGGGAGGAACGAGGGAGCAGTTCTTC
CDR3: CASSPSLAGGTREQFF

D: NA
V: TRBV7-3
J: TRBJ2-1
size: NA
DNA: TGTGCCAGCAGCCCGAAGTCAGGGTTCCGCTACAATGAGCAGTTCTTC
CDR3: CASSPKSGFRYNEQFF

D: NA
V: TRBV10-3
J: TRBJ1-1
size: NA
DNA: TGTGCCATCAGTGAGTCGACAGCCAAGAACACTGAAGCTTTCTTT
CDR3: CAISESTAKNTEAFF

D: NA
V: TRBV6-5
J: TRBJ1-5
size: NA
DNA: TGTGCCAGCAGGGACGGCGGGGTTAGCAATCAGCCCCAGCATTTT
CDR3: CASRDGGVSNQPQHF

D: NA
V: TRBV10-3
J: TRBJ1-1
size: NA
DNA: TGTGCCATCAGTGAGGCACAGGGACGCGGCACTGAAGCTTTCTTT
CDR3: CAISEAQGRGTEAFF

D: NA
V: TRBV19
J: TRBJ1-4
size: NA
DNA: TGTGCCAGTAGGGGGGACACTGGTGAAAAACTGTTTTTT
CDR3: CASRGDTGEKLFF

D: NA
V: TRBV7-9
J: TRBJ2-6
size: NA
DNA: TGTGCCAGCAGCTTAGTCGGAGGGTCTGGGGCCAACGTCCTGACTTTC
CDR3: CASSLVGGSGANVLTF

D: NA
V: TRBV7-8
J: TRBJ1-6
size: NA
DNA: TGTGCCAGCAGCGTAAACAGGGTTAATTCACCCCTCCACTTT
CDR3: CASSVNRVNSPLHF

D: TRBD1
V: TRBV9
J: TRBJ2-1
size: NA
DNA: TGTGCCAGCAGCGCAGAGGACAGGTCCAGCTACAATGAGCAGTTCTTC
CDR3: CASSAEDRSSYNEQFF

D: NA
V: TRBV7-9
J: TRBJ1-2
size: NA
DNA: TGTGCCAGCAACCAAAAGACCGGGGGGTTTCACTATGGCTACACCTTC
CDR3: CASNQKTGGFHYGYTF

D: NA
V: TRBV11-3
J: TRBJ1-3
size: NA
DNA: TGTGCCAGCAGGAGAAGGGGCACCAATGGAAACACCATATATTTT
CDR3: CASRRRGTNGNTIYF

D: TRBD1
V: TRBV19
J: TRBJ1-5
size: few
DNA: TGTGCCAGTACGGGACAGTTTAATCAGCCCCAGCATTTT
CDR3: CASTGQFNQPQHF

D: NA
V: TRBV7-9
J: TRBJ2-3
size: NA
DNA: TGTGCCAGCAGCTCATATGCCAGGACTACAGATACGCAGTATTTT
CDR3: CASSSYARTTDTQYF

D: NA
V: TRBV18
J: TRBJ1-1
size: NA
DNA: TGTGCCAGCTCACCAATTCCTCTGAACACTGAAGCTTTCTTT
CDR3: CASSPIPLNTEAFF

D: TRBD1
V: TRBV15
J: TRBJ2-1
size: NA
DNA: TGTGCCACCAGCTCGTCGGACAGGGGTAATAATGAGCAGTTCTTC
CDR3: CATSSSDRGNNEQFF

D: TRBD1
V: TRBV9
J: TRBJ2-3
size: NA
DNA: TGTGCCAGCAGCGGACGACAGGGGGAGCTCGATACGCAGTATTTT
CDR3: CASSGRQGELDTQYF

D: TRBD2
V: TRBV19
J: TRBJ2-4
size: NA
DNA: TGTGCCACCCAAGAAAGGGGAGGGGCTAACATTCAGTACTTC
CDR3: CATQERGGANIQYF

D: TRBD2
V: TRBV7-6
J: TRBJ2-3
size: NA
DNA: TGTGCCAGCAGTTTGGGACTAGCGGGGACCACAGATACGCAGTATTTT
CDR3: CASSLGLAGTTDTQYF

D: TRBD1
V: TRBV7-2
J: TRBJ1-1
size: NA
DNA: TGTGCCAGCAGCTCCGCCGGGACAGCGAACACTGAAGCTTTCTTT
CDR3: CASSSAGTANTEAFF

D: TRBD1
V: TRBV28
J: TRBJ2-3
size: NA
DNA: TGTGCCAGCAGTGCAGGGGGCCCTAGCACAGATACGCAGTATTTT
CDR3: CASSAGGPSTDTQYF

D: NA
V: TRBV7-2
J: TRBJ2-7
size: NA
DNA: TGTGCCAGCAGTCAGAGGGGGGGGGATGGATACGAGCAGTACTTC
CDR3: CASSQRGGDGYEQYF

D: NA
V: TRBV5-1
J: TRBJ2-7
size: few
DNA: TGCGCCAGCAGCTTGGCAGGGAACTACGAGCAGTACTTC
CDR3: CASSLAGNYEQYF

D: NA
V: TRBV4-2
J: TRBJ2-3
size: NA
DNA: TGTGCCAGCAGCCAAGAGAGGGGACTCCTCACAGATACGCAGTATTTT
CDR3: CASSQERGLLTDTQYF

D: NA
V: TRBV27
J: TRBJ1-1
size: NA
DNA: TGTGCCAGCAGCGCGGGACCTTCTCGGAACACTGAAGCTTTCTTT
CDR3: CASSAGPSRNTEAFF

D: NA
V: TRBV5-1
J: TRBJ1-1
size: few
DNA: TGCGCCAGCAGCTGGACAGAGAACACTGAAGCTTTCTTT
CDR3: CASSWTENTEAFF

D: NA
V: TRBV6-1
J: TRBJ1-5
size: NA
DNA: TGTGCCAGCAATGGCAGGGTGATAAATCAGCCCCAGCATTTT
CDR3: CASNGRVINQPQHF

D: NA
V: TRBV7-3
J: TRBJ2-5
size: NA
DNA: TGTGCCAGCAGCCCCCAGGGACTCGGACGGGAGACCCAGTACTTC
CDR3: CASSPQGLGRETQYF

D: TRBD2
V: TRBV7-3
J: TRBJ2-3
size: NA
DNA: TGTGCCAGCAGCTCTGTAGCGGGAACCGCAGATACGCAGTATTTT
CDR3: CASSSVAGTADTQYF

D: NA
V: TRBV2
J: TRBJ2-1
size: NA
DNA: TGTGCCAGCAGTGTCTCGACAGGCCAATACAATGAGCAGTTCTTC
CDR3: CASSVSTGQYNEQFF

D: TRBD1
V: TRBV30
J: TRBJ1-5
size: NA
DNA: TGTGCCGCGGACAGGGAAGGTCAGCCCCAGCATTTT
CDR3: CAADREGQPQHF